This T cell receptor (beta chain) was captured by sequencing in a study of T cells after somatic rescue of genetic block. V dropped 2 bases and J dropped 2 bases, with 12 bases sitting between them. Germline V CDR1 and CDR2: ENHRY, SYGVKD. CDR3 length: 15 amino acids. The method was immunoSEQ multiplex PCR; TCRdb's version includes in-frame clones alone and lacks a portion of them. The table includes tens of thousands of clones, under 95% detected once. The chain recombines TRBV10-3 with TRBJ1-2; the D gene is possibly TRBD1 (5 bases). The material sequenced was peripheral blood mononuclear cells (PBMCs). The sequence was obtained from a man aged 25 to 45. Here the CDR3 reads CAISERQGPNYGYTF. CDR3 nucleotide sequence: TGTGCCATCAGTGAGCGGCAGGGACCCAACTATGGCTACACCTTC.